The sequence of this TCR beta chain was determined in a study of molecular identifiers for immune sequencing clone quantification. This CDR3 is built from 14 residues. V lost 3 bases to trimming and J lost 1 base, with 10 bases between them. Naive CD8 T cells were FACS-sorted by CD8+CD4-CCR7+CD45RA+ markers. Study results and limitations: Whereas clones above 20 RNA copies held under 1% of naive-cell molecules, they held over 98% of effector molecules.

This clonotype turned up a few times. Its antigen is undetermined. Previously described methods with listed TCR primers produced the bulk TCR libraries. TCRdb re-analysed the PCR reads in MiXCR, keeping a single row per CDR3 protein. The table records about 500,000 distinct CDR3 sequences, roughly a fifth of them present only once. The clonotype comes from a human donor in good health. Some libraries in this study had Jurkat cell RNA spiked in. Sequenced sample: naive CD8+ T cells from blood, with Jurkat cell RNA spiked in. Subset reported: FACS-sorted CD8+CD4-CCR7+CD45RA+ naive T cells. The J gene is TRBJ2-7, the V gene TRBV12-3 or TRBV12-4; no reliable D call. This CDR3 reads CASSFMGRSYEQYF. CDR3 DNA sequence: TGTGCCAGCAGTTTTATGGGCCGATCCTACGAGCAGTACTTC.